Described below is a single T cell receptor (beta chain) sequence and its context. There are 13 residues in the CDR3. Per the germline V gene, CDR1 is MNHEY and CDR2 is SVGAGI. Trimming cost V 6 bases and J 4 bases, with 13 bases left between them. This record belongs to a study of blood T cell repertoires in COVID-19. Whole-study context: The United States, Italy and Spain provided the acute and convalescent COVID-19 samples. T cells, B-cell-depleted T cells, or PBMCs provided the cDNA or gDNA that served as material.

Original data processing: Amplification of reference gene primers was used by the study to estimate nucleated cell counts. TCRdb's copy holds only in-frame clones and misses some; the assay was immunoSEQ multiplex PCR. The DNA was the basis for D and trimming; V, J and clone size are from that table. The data contain 100,000 or so clones, 75% to 95% of them singletons. Sequencing was performed on peripheral blood. The sequence derives from a man between 18 and 29 years old with acute or convalescent COVID-19. The V call is TRBV6-5, the J call TRBJ2-7, with D possibly TRBD1 on 5 matching bases. The DNA of the CDR3 is TGTGCCAGCAGCTCAGGGCTAGGGTACGAGCAGTACTTC. Encoded protein: CASSSGLGYEQYF.